The 15 T cell receptor beta chains below were found in one sample sequenced in a study of identical twins' blood T cells (dated by TCRdb to about 2013). The library relied on 5' RACE. The sequencer was an Illumina Genome Analyzer IIx. The raw public data were reprocessed by TCRdb itself: fastp quality trimming at Q25, MiXCR clonotype calling, in-frame beta chains only. Every CDR3 protein is listed once, alongside the most common genes and DNA of its rows. The sample includes a few hundred thousand distinct CDR3 sequences, with about 28% observed a single time. The ten largest clones capture more than 5.5% of the sample. The sample was PBMCs. The origin of the receptors is a woman between 18 and 50 years old in good health.

This clonotype appeared a few times. The genes are TRBV12-3 or TRBV12-4 and TRBJ1-2, with a weak D call TRBD1 (6 bases). Trimming cost V 7 bases and J 0 bases, with 15 bases left between them. The CDR3 spans 15 residues. This chain's CDR3 is CASTSTGITNYGYTF. The CDR3 region has the DNA TGTGCCAGCACATCCACAGGGATTACTAACTATGGCTACACCTTC.

This clonotype was seen more than once but under ten times. CDR3 residues: CASRPSGQGILSPLHF. The DNA for the CDR3 is TGTGCCAGCAGACCTTCGGGACAGGGGATTTTGTCACCCCTCCACTTT. The V gene is TRBV7-8, the J gene TRBJ1-6; TRBD1 matches at 10 bases. From germline, CDR1 is SGHVS and CDR2 FQNEAQ. Trimming took 6 bases from V and 10 from J; bases not matched to a gene: 12. The CDR3 contains 16 residues.

The chain employs TRBV6-5 and TRBJ1-4, with TRBD1 as a possible D gene (6 bases). V was pared by 7 bases and J by 3 bases, with 15 bases between. The germline V gene has CDR1 MNHEY and CDR2 SVGAGI. The CDR3 length is 15 residues. The CDR3 bases are TGTGCCAGCAAAATCTACAGGGCCTCTAATGAAAAACTGTTTTTT. It is translated as CASKIYRASNEKLFF.

The V gene is TRBV5-1, the J gene TRBJ1-4; D is unresolved. Trimming shortened V by 2 bases and J by 6 bases, and 11 bases separated the two germline ends. The CDR3 is 14 residues long. Per the germline V gene, CDR1 is SGHRS and CDR2 is YFSETQ. In DNA form, the CDR3 reads TGCGCCAGCAGCTTCGGCCAGTTGGATGAAAAACTGTTTTTT. Translating gives CASSFGQLDEKLFF.

With regard to this clonotype: One junction end does not reproduce the germline sequence, and a read error may be involved. This sequence joins TRBV2 and TRBJ1-1, with 8 bases matching TRBD1. Germline assignment: CDR1 SNHLY and CDR2 FYNNEI. The CDR3 covers 15 residues. The CDR3 reads CASGEEPYRGTEAFF. For the CDR3, the DNA is TGTGCCAGCGGTGAAGAGCCCTACAGGGGGACTGAAGCTTTCTTT.

This rearrangement joins TRBV10-2 to TRBJ2-1; D unresolved. Germline V lookup: CDR1 WSHSY, CDR2 SAAADI. V lost 6 bases, J lost 6 bases, and 15 bases lay in between. The CDR3 has 14 residues. The CDR3 sequence is CASRPRPRGNEQFF. CDR3 DNA sequence: TGCGCCAGCAGACCTCGGCCCCGAGGCAATGAGCAGTTCTTC.

This clonotype was seen a handful of times. This CDR3 reads CSARTPGMNTEAFF. DNA for the CDR3: TGCAGTGCTAGAACCCCAGGCATGAACACTGAAGCTTTCTTT. The V gene is TRBV20-1, the J gene TRBJ1-1; no definite D call. V lost 2 bases and J lost 0, with 10 bases in between. Germline CDR1 and CDR2: DFQATT and SNEGSKA (reference sequence). CDR3 length equals 14 residues.

The chain employs TRBV29-1 and TRBJ2-1; D remains ambiguous. This CDR3 comprises 10 residues. Germline CDR1 SQVTM, CDR2 ANQGSEA. V was clipped by 2 bases and J by 8 bases, with 4 bases between them. CDR3 region: CSVERHEQFF. The DNA for the CDR3 is TGCAGCGTTGAAAGGCATGAGCAGTTCTTC.

This rearrangement joins TRBV12-3 or TRBV12-4 to TRBJ1-3, with a possible D match to TRBD1 (5 bases). V was shortened by 8 bases and J by 2 bases, with 13 bases between the two germline ends. CDR3 length: 14 amino acids. The CDR3 sequence: CASGPTGTGNTIYF. In nucleotides, the CDR3 is TGTGCCAGCGGCCCCACAGGTACTGGAAACACCATATATTTT.

This chain uses TRBV20-1 with TRBJ2-1; TRBD2 matches at 9 bases. With 0 bases clipped from V and 7 bases from J, the junction kept 13 bases outside the gene matches. In germline, CDR1 is DFQATT, CDR2 SNEGSKA (reference sequence). This CDR3 is 17 amino acids long. The CDR3 bases are TGCAGTGCTAGAGATGGTGGCGGGGGGGCGTCGGTTAATGAGCAGTTCTTC. It is translated as CSARDGGGGASVNEQFF.

The sample holds a few counts of this clonotype. The CDR3 nucleotides read TGTGCCACTTGGGACACTAGGTTGAAGTATGGCTACACCTTC. Translating it yields CATWDTRLKYGYTF. V is TRBV19 and J is TRBJ1-2; tentatively, D is TRBD1 (6 bases). This CDR3 contains 14 residues. Trimming cost V 10 bases and J 5 bases, with 20 bases left between them. Germline CDR1 and CDR2: LNHDA and SQIVND (reference sequence). Combining the CDR3 with reference TRBV19 and TRBJ1-2 gives the whole variable domain DGGITQSPKYLFRKEGQNVTLSCEQNLNHDAMYWYRQDPGQGLRLIYYSQIVNDFQKGDIAEGYSVSREKKESFPLTVTSAQKNPTAFYLCATWDTRLKYGYTFGSGTRLTVV.

The V gene is TRBV20-1, the J gene TRBJ2-1; 9 bases align to TRBD2. The germline gives CDR1 DFQATT, CDR2 SNEGSKA (reference sequence). After removal of 2 bases from V and 4 bases from J, the junction contained 3 bases not matched to a gene. CDR3 length: 14 residues. The CDR3 is CSARLAGDYNEQFF. The DNA of the CDR3 is TGCAGTGCTAGATTAGCGGGGGATTACAATGAGCAGTTCTTC.

This clonotype was observed a few times. The rearrangement joins TRBV10-2 to TRBJ1-1; weak D call: TRBD1 (5 bases). Germline V gives CDR1 WSHSY, CDR2 SAAADI. The CDR3 is made up of 13 amino acids. The V and J ends lost 1 base and 3 bases respectively, with 6 bases between them. The CDR3 loop reads CASSEWGDTEAFF. DNA for the CDR3: TGCGCCAGCAGTGAGTGGGGGGACACTGAAGCTTTCTTT.

This clonotype was seen more than once but under ten times. This chain links TRBV5-1 with TRBJ1-1; TRBD1 agrees at 10 bases. Germline-derived CDR1 and CDR2 are SGHRS and YFSETQ. Unmatched junction bases numbered 7, after V lost 4 bases and J lost 4 bases. This CDR3 contains 15 residues. In DNA form, the CDR3 reads TGCGCCAGCAGCACCATGGGGACAGGGGCCACTGAAGCTTTCTTT. This gives the protein CASSTMGTGATEAFF. Using reference TRBV5-1 and TRBJ1-1 for the parts outside the CDR3, the full variable domain is KAGVTQTPRYLIKTRGQQVTLSCSPISGHRSVSWYQQTPGQGLQFLFEYFSETQRNKGNFPGRFSGRQFSNSRSEMNVSTLELGDSALYLCASSTMGTGATEAFFGQGTRLTVV.

A few counts support this clonotype. The gene calls are TRBV10-3 and TRBJ2-2; D ambiguous. Germline V gene lookup returns CDR1 ENHRY and CDR2 SYGVKD. The CDR3 totals 11 residues. Trimming stripped 10 bases from V and 7 bases from J, with 10 bases between. The CDR3 protein is CASLNLGELFF. The DNA for the CDR3 is TGTGCCAGCCTAAACCTCGGGGAGCTGTTTTTT.